This T cell receptor (beta chain) stems from a study of CXCR3-negative and CXCR3-positive naive CD8 T cells. Study-level points and caveats: TRB CDR3 properties were used to infer TCR strength, and surface CD5 was comparable between naive subsets. Compared with CXCR3-negative naive cells, CXCR3-positive naive cells showed more hydrophobic TRB CDR3s.

CD45RO-CCR7+CD27+CD95- cells counted as naive CD8+ T cells. A remark on this clonotype: Its specificity is not known.

The TRB libraries of cDNA were built by UMI-labeled 5' RACE. TCRdb reprocessed the 5' RACE reads and stores each CDR3 protein as one record, lacking DNA. The ten top clones account for around 0.58%, within a sample of approximately 90,000 distinct CDR3 sequences. This CDR3 has 14 amino acids. CDR1 and CDR2 (germline): SGHRS, YFSETQ. The sequencing input was naive CXCR3+ CD8+ T cells from blood. This sample's subset: CD45RO-CCR7+CD27+CD95- naive CD8+ T cells expressing CXCR3 (TNR3+). The chain employs TRBV5-1 and TRBJ2-1; TCRdb calls TRBD2, which cannot be checked without DNA. This clonotype was obtained from a human donor in good health. Some clones in this sample may be carry-over from other donors' samples. The CDR3 sequence: CASRRAGENNEQFF.